Shown below are 9 T cell receptor beta chains from a single sample sequenced in a study of CD8+ T cells in alopecia areata. The authors extracted RNA and reverse transcribed it into cDNA as the sequencing template. The protocol was immunoSEQ multiplex PCR, while the TCRdb copy is restricted to in-frame clones and leaves out a portion. The table includes hundreds of thousands of clones, about 62% detected once. Specified treatment: oral pan-JAK inhibitor, 5-10 mg twice daily. The starting material was CD4+ T cells sorted from blood, obtained at week 52, from a patient treated with tofacitinib. Every receptor here comes from a human donor with alopecia areata.

The rearrangement joins TRBV4-1 to TRBJ1-2; 7 nucleotides line up with TRBD1. V trimming: 3 bases; J trimming: 4 bases; junction bases outside the gene matches: 2. Germline V gene data show CDR1 as MGHRA and CDR2 as YSYEKL. The CDR3 spans 13 residues. DNA of the CDR3: TGCGCCAGCAGCCACACAGGGGCCTATGGCTACACCTTC. This gives the protein CASSHTGAYGYTF.

This CDR3 is CASSLVDQGVAEAFF. CDR3 bases: TGTGCCAGCAGCTTAGTCGACCAGGGAGTGGCTGAAGCTTTCTTT. This chain connects TRBV7-9 to TRBJ1-1, with a possible D match to TRBD1 (5 bases). CDR1 SEHNR and CDR2 FQNEAQ come from the germline V gene (reference sequence). V gave up 1 base and J gave up 6 bases, with 15 bases separating them. The CDR3 covers 15 residues.

A few counts support this clone. The rearrangement links TRBV5-6 to TRBJ1-2, with D possibly matching TRBD1 (5 bases). V lost 3 bases to trimming and J lost 6 bases, with 12 bases between them. This CDR3 has 13 residues. From germline, CDR1 is SGHDT and CDR2 YYEEEE. The CDR3 loop is CASSSRAGNGYTF. The CDR3 nucleotides are TGTGCCAGCAGCTCCCGAGCAGGGAATGGCTACACCTTC.

This clone showed up just a few times. The chain links TRBV27 to TRBJ1-3, with D unclear. V shed 6 bases and J shed 0 bases, with 12 bases lying between them. Germline V lookup: CDR1 MNHEY, CDR2 SMNVEV (reference sequence). This CDR3 region has 15 residues. CDR3: CASSPLGFSGNTIYF. The CDR3 DNA reads as TGTGCCAGCAGCCCACTCGGGTTCTCTGGAAACACCATATATTTT.

The rearrangement joins TRBV10-3 to TRBJ2-6, with D possibly matching TRBD1 (5 bases). V shed 6 bases and J shed 2 bases, with 11 bases lying between them. CDR1 is ENHRY, CDR2 SYGVKD, per germline. The CDR3 extends over 15 amino acids. The CDR3 spells CAIRVAGTGANVLTF. The DNA of the CDR3 is TGTGCCATCAGAGTTGCAGGGACTGGGGCCAACGTCCTGACTTTC.

Details on this clone: Within the sample, other DNA sequences also encode this same CDR3. The chain has TRBV29-1 and TRBJ2-5; perhaps TRBD1 as D (6 bases). V lost 3 bases, J lost 4 bases, and 9 bases lay in between. The germline CDR1 and CDR2 sequences are SQVTM and ANQGSEA. The CDR3 is 12 amino acids. CDR3 DNA sequence: TGCAGCGTTGAGGGCAGGGGAGAGACCCAGTACTTC. Translated: CSVEGRGETQYF.

This rearrangement joins TRBV4-2 to TRBJ1-1, with 8 nucleotides matching TRBD1. The J segment lost 8 bases and the V segment lost 4 bases, leaving 12 bases of the junction unmatched. CDR1 LGHNA and CDR2 YNFKEQ come from the germline V gene. The CDR3 is 15 amino acids. The CDR3 coding sequence is TGTGCCAGCAGCCGCCATCCGGGACAGGTGTCGGAAGCTTTCTTT. This sequence encodes CASSRHPGQVSEAFF.

This clone was counted between two and nine times. V is TRBV29-1 and J is TRBJ1-2; 7 nucleotides match TRBD1. Per germline, CDR1 SQVTM and CDR2 ANQGSEA. The V and J ends lost 6 bases and 4 bases, in that order; junction bases with no gene match: 8. The CDR3 is 13 amino acids. CDR3 sequence (DNA): TGCAGCGTGGTGACAGGGAGAAGCTATGGCTACACCTTC. This gives the protein CSVVTGRSYGYTF.

This chain links TRBV30 with TRBJ1-3; no reliable D call. Trimming took off 4 bases at V and 0 bases at J, with 1 base between the two ends. Germline values: CDR1 GTSNPN, CDR2 SVGIG (reference sequence). This CDR3 contains 11 residues. CDR3 in amino acids: CAWISGNTIYF. CDR3 DNA: TGTGCCTGGATCTCTGGAAACACCATATATTTT.